The 24 T cell receptor beta chains given below trace back to one sample, sequenced in a study of a mutant IDH1 vaccine in newly diagnosed glioma. These receptors have no known antigen. Time point denoted: week 5, during vaccination. Doses of 300 ug of mutant IDH1 20-mer peptide were given with topical imiquimod. Profiling relied on immunoSEQ multiplex PCR, and the TCRdb table lists in-frame clones only, not all of them. The sample holds around 32,000 clones, around 87% seen once. The starting material was peripheral blood mononuclear cells (PBMCs), obtained from a glioma patient whose treatment included an IDH1 peptide vaccine. These TCRs come from a woman in her 40s with glioma. Some clones in this sample may be carry-over from other donors' samples.

V usage is TRBV6-1 and J usage is TRBJ1-1; D call uncertain. The V gene's germline CDR1 is MNHNS and CDR2 SASEGT. With 11 bases removed from V and 4 bases from J, the gap between germline ends came to 11 bases. The CDR3 covers 11 residues. The chain's CDR3 is CASHVGTEAFF. The CDR3 DNA reads as TGTGCCTCTCATGTCGGCACTGAAGCTTTCTTT.

The chain links TRBV5-1 to TRBJ2-1, with TRBD1 matching 10 bases. This CDR3 is built from 15 residues. Germline lookup yields CDR1 SGHRS and CDR2 YFSETQ. V gave up 4 bases and J gave up 6 bases; unmatched junction bases: 7. The CDR3 nucleotides read TGCGCCAGCAGCGATCGGGACAGGGGCTCCAATGAGCAGTTCTTC. It translates to CASSDRDRGSNEQFF.

On this clone itself: An end of the junction does not agree with germline; a read error may underlie this. The genes are TRBV4-2 and TRBJ2-1; tentative D call: TRBD1 (6 bases). Germline-derived CDR1 and CDR2 are LGHNA and YNFKEQ. CDR3 size: 13 residues. As DNA, the CDR3 is TGTGCCAGCAGCCAGTACGGGGACAAGGAGCAGTTCTTC. This sequence encodes CASSQYGDKEQFF.

This chain links TRBV7-2 with TRBJ2-7; 8 nucleotides align to TRBD1. The V gene's germline CDR1 is SGHTA and CDR2 FQGNSA. This CDR3 is 17 amino acids long. V lost 0 bases and J lost 6; bases outside the gene matches: 13. CDR3 protein: CASSLAEGGTGGFEQYF. CDR3 sequence (DNA): TGTGCCAGCAGCTTAGCTGAGGGGGGAACAGGGGGGTTCGAGCAGTACTTC.

In its sample, this clone was seen once. The V call is TRBV19, the J call TRBJ2-3; D perhaps matches TRBD2 (6 bases). V shed 4 bases and J shed 3 bases, with 11 bases lying between them. Germline CDR1 is LNHDA and CDR2 is SQIVND (reference sequence). CDR3 length: 14 residues. The CDR3, as DNA: TGTGCCAGTAGTACGGCGGGGAGAACAGATACGCAGTATTTT. Translating it yields CASSTAGRTDTQYF.

J is TRBJ2-1 and V is TRBV5-1; D unresolved. Germline V CDR1 and CDR2: SGHRS, YFSETQ. This CDR3 spans 11 amino acids. With 0 bases removed from V and 11 bases from J, the gap between germline ends came to 6 bases. The CDR3 loop reads CASSLEGQQFF. The DNA for the CDR3 is TGCGCCAGCAGCTTGGAAGGCCAGCAGTTCTTC.

The chain links TRBV29-1 to TRBJ2-1; 11 bases map to TRBD2. CDR3 length: 13 amino acids. Losses at the gene ends were 5 bases for V and 8 bases for J; bases not matched to a gene: 5. Germline CDR1 and CDR2: SQVTM and ANQGSEA. The CDR3 DNA is TGCAGCGTTTTAGCGGGAGGGGCCGATGAGCAGTTCTTC. Amino acids: CSVLAGGADEQFF.

This chain connects TRBV13 to TRBJ1-4, with D possibly TRBD1 on 5 matching bases. This CDR3 region has 14 residues. Germline CDR1 reads PRHDT; CDR2 reads FYEKMQ (reference sequence). Trimming removed 7 bases at V and 4 bases at J, with 13 bases between. The CDR3 coding sequence is TGTGCCAGCACCCAGGGAGGGTTTAATGAAAAACTGTTTTTT. It translates to CASTQGGFNEKLFF. Full variable domain (outside the CDR3, taken from reference TRBV13 and TRBJ1-4): AAGVIQSPRHLIKEKRETATLKCYPIPRHDTVYWYQQGPGQDPQFLISFYEKMQSDKGSIPDRFSAQQFSDYHSELNMSSLELGDSALYFCASTQGGFNEKLFFGSGTQLSVL.

In DNA, the CDR3 is TGTGCCAGCAGCCCCGAAGGTAGCGGGGTTTCCTACGAGCAGTACTTC. Residues: CASSPEGSGVSYEQYF. The rearrangement links TRBV5-4 to TRBJ2-7, with 8 bases matching TRBD2. The CDR3 sequence is 16 residues long. The V and J ends lost 4 bases and 1 base, in that order; junction bases with no gene match: 10. Germline V gene data show CDR1 as SGHNT and CDR2 as YYREEE (reference sequence).

The DNA of the CDR3 is TGTGCCAGCAGCCGGACCTCGACAGGGACGGATCCATCTGGAAACACCATATATTTT. Protein: CASSRTSTGTDPSGNTIYF. V is TRBV13 and J is TRBJ1-3; 7 bases match TRBD1. The ends lost 5 bases at V and 1 base at J; junction bases unmatched: 17. CDR1 and CDR2 from the germline V gene are PRHDT and FYEKMQ (reference sequence). The CDR3 length is 19 residues.

The chain recombines TRBV11-3 with TRBJ1-5; D is ambiguous. CDR1 SGHNT and CDR2 YENEEA come from the germline V gene. V lost 0 bases and J lost 4, with 10 bases in between. The length of the CDR3 is 15 residues. The CDR3 DNA sequence: TGTGCCAGCAGCTTAGATCATCAGGCAAATCAGCCCCAGCATTTT. Translating gives CASSLDHQANQPQHF. Filled out from reference TRBV11-3 and TRBJ1-5, the complete variable domain reads EAGVVQSPRYKIIEKKQPVAFWCNPISGHNTLYWYLQNLGQGPELLIRYENEEAVDDSQLPKDRFSAERLKGVDSTLKIQPAELGDSAVYLCASSLDHQANQPQHFGDGTRLSIL.

The chain employs TRBV7-2 and TRBJ2-1, with TRBD2 identical over 7 bases. The CDR3 loop spans 17 amino acids. V lost 5 bases, J lost 0 bases, and 10 bases stayed unmatched. Germline CDR1 reads SGHTA; CDR2 reads FQGNSA. CDR3 DNA: TGTGCCAGCAGCCTTAATAGACTAGCAGCCTCCTACAATGAGCAGTTCTTC. It specifies CASSLNRLAASYNEQFF.

This chain links TRBV19 with TRBJ1-5, with D possibly matching TRBD1 (5 bases). The germline V and J ends were trimmed by 6 bases and 1 base, with 16 bases remaining between them. The CDR3 is 16 amino acids. Germline V gives CDR1 LNHDA, CDR2 SQIVND (reference sequence). The CDR3 is CASRMGTRGSNQPQHF. The CDR3 DNA follows: TGTGCCAGTAGGATGGGGACGCGGGGAAGCAATCAGCCCCAGCATTTT. Drawing the rest from reference TRBV19 and TRBJ1-5, the complete variable domain is DGGITQSPKYLFRKEGQNVTLSCEQNLNHDAMYWYRQDPGQGLRLIYYSQIVNDFQKGDIAEGYSVSREKKESFPLTVTSAQKNPTAFYLCASRMGTRGSNQPQHFGDGTRLSIL.

The gene calls are TRBV7-9 and TRBJ2-1; D is uncertain. V was clipped by 5 bases and J by 0 bases, with 8 bases between them. From germline, CDR1 is SEHNR and CDR2 FQNEAQ (reference sequence). The CDR3 runs 14 residues. The CDR3 DNA reads TGTGCCAGCAGCGCCGTTATCTCCTACAATGAGCAGTTCTTC. Amino acids: CASSAVISYNEQFF.

This sequence joins TRBV2 and TRBJ1-5; D possibly corresponds to TRBD1 (5 bases). Germline CDR1 reads SNHLY; CDR2 reads FYNNEI. V lost 3 bases and J lost 0, with 18 bases in between. This CDR3 has 18 residues. Here the CDR3 reads CASSEFRADYYSNQPQHF. The CDR3 DNA reads as TGTGCCAGCAGTGAGTTCAGGGCAGATTACTATAGCAATCAGCCCCAGCATTTT.

The rearrangement joins TRBV19 to TRBJ2-5; D is perhaps TRBD1 or TRBD2 (6 bases each). Trimming removed 0 bases at V and 5 bases at J, with 13 bases between. Per germline, CDR1 LNHDA and CDR2 SQIVND (reference sequence). The CDR3 sequence is 15 residues long. The CDR3 here is CASSIDTGSGETQYF. The CDR3 bases are TGTGCCAGTAGTATAGATACAGGGAGCGGGGAGACCCAGTACTTC.

The sample holds one count of this clone. This chain joins TRBV7-9 and TRBJ2-7; D call uncertain. The CDR3 length is 13 residues. Germline V gene sequence: CDR1 SEHNR, CDR2 FQNEAQ (reference sequence). The V end lost 1 base, the J end lost 3 bases, and 7 bases lay between the germline ends. The CDR3 DNA reads TGTGCCAGCAGCTTAGAAGAGTACTACGAGCAGTACTTC. Its protein product is CASSLEEYYEQYF.

The chain uses TRBV19 and TRBJ1-2; D gene ambiguous. V was trimmed by 5 bases and J by 7 bases, leaving 11 bases between them. This CDR3 region has 12 residues. In germline, CDR1 is LNHDA, CDR2 SQIVND (reference sequence). The CDR3 protein is CASSRGNRGYTF. CDR3 coding DNA: TGTGCCAGTAGTCGAGGGAATCGTGGCTACACCTTC.

This rearrangement joins TRBV18 to TRBJ2-7; possibly TRBD2 for D (5 bases). The CDR3 contains 14 residues. In germline, CDR1 is KGHSH, CDR2 LQKENI. Trimming cost V 6 bases and J 3 bases, with 15 bases left between them. CDR3 DNA sequence: TGTGCCAGCTCGCTAACTAGAAACCTCTACGAGCAGTACTTC. It is translated as CASSLTRNLYEQYF.

V and J are TRBV27 and TRBJ2-5; 8 bases line up with TRBD2. CDR1 MNHEY and CDR2 SMNVEV come from the germline V gene (reference sequence). V shed 1 base, J shed 1 base, and the junction held 5 bases outside the gene matches. The CDR3 sequence is 16 residues long. The DNA of the CDR3 is TGTGCCAGCAGTTTATTGAGCGGGGGTTCCCAAGAGACCCAGTACTTC. Protein sequence: CASSLLSGGSQETQYF.

This clone was detected only once. The CDR3 DNA is TGTGCCAGCAGTGTGACTGCAAACGAGCAGTACTTC. This sequence encodes CASSVTANEQYF. J is TRBJ2-7 and V is TRBV2, with D unclear. Trimming removed 4 bases at V and 5 bases at J, with 9 bases between. Germline CDR1 and CDR2: SNHLY and FYNNEI. The CDR3 contains 12 residues. Together with reference TRBV2 and TRBJ2-7, the CDR3 gives the full variable domain: EPEVTQTPSHQVTQMGQEVILRCVPISNHLYFYWYRQILGQKVEFLVSFYNNEISEKSEIFDDQFSVERPDGSNFTLKIRSTKLEDSAMYFCASSVTANEQYFGPGTRLTVT.

V and J are TRBV25-1 and TRBJ2-7, with unresolved D. Germline CDR1 is MGHDK and CDR2 is SYGVNS. This CDR3 has 13 residues. The ends were cut back, 5 bases at V and 0 bases at J, with 8 bases in the middle. CDR3 residues: CASSSEISYEQYF. In nucleotides, the CDR3 is TGTGCCAGCAGTTCAGAAATCTCCTACGAGCAGTACTTC.

The chain has TRBV14 and TRBJ1-5, with D maybe TRBD1 (6 bases). The germline gives CDR1 SGHDN, CDR2 FVKESK. V was cut by 6 bases and J by 6 bases, with 12 bases left in between. This CDR3 has 13 residues. The CDR3 DNA follows: TGTGCCAGCAGTCTCAGGGGTAGTCAGCCCCAGCATTTT. Its translation is CASSLRGSQPQHF.

V usage is TRBV19 and J usage is TRBJ1-5; 9 bases map to TRBD1. V lost 4 bases to trimming and J lost 8 bases; unmatched junction nucleotides: 12. Germline V gene lookup returns CDR1 LNHDA and CDR2 SQIVND (reference sequence). The CDR3 consists of 16 residues. Written as DNA, the CDR3 is TGTGCCAGTAGTACCCCCGGGACAGGGTTAACGGAGCCCCAGCATTTT. This gives the protein CASSTPGTGLTEPQHF.